The clone carrying this TCR beta chain has more than one count but fewer than ten. The CDR3 regions of TCR beta were amplified from RNA transcripts. When the TCR CDR3 underwent first-round RT-PCR, the HTBI primer set was used. TCRdb analysed the multiplex PCR reads with MiXCR anew, one entry per CDR3 protein. The sample has hundreds of thousands of distinct CDR3 sequences; about a sixth are singletons. The sample belongs to a study of T cells in Graves' hyperthyroidism and ophthalmopathy. Newly diagnosed hyperthyroidism, duration under 2 months, in patients aged 18 to 65. Sequencing input: blood. This sequence was found in a young woman with Graves' hyperthyroidism.

In DNA, the CDR3 is TGTGCCAGCAGTTTAGTTGACTCCTATGGCTACACCTTC. Its translation is CASSLVDSYGYTF. This chain connects TRBV12-3 or TRBV12-4 to TRBJ1-2; D is unclear. V lost 1 base and J 4 bases, leaving 7 bases between the germline ends. There are 13 residues in the CDR3.